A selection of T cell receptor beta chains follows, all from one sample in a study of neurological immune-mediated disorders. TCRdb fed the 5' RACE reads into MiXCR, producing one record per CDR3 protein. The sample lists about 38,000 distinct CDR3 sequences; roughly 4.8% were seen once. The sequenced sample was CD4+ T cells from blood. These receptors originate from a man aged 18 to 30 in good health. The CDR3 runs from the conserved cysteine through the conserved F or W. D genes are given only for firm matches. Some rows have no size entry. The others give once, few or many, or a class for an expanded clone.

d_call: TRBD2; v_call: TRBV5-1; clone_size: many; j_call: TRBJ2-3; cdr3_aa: CASGLRLAADTQYF; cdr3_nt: TGCGCCAGCGGACTGCGACTAGCGGCAGATACGCAGTATTTT
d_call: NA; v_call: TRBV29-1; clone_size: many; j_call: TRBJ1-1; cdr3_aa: CSVVLSGGTEAFF; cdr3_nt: TGCAGCGTTGTCCTTTCGGGGGGAACTGAAGCTTTCTTT
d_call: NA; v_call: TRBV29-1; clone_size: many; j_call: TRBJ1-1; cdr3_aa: CSAHAVARAEAFF; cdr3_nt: TGCAGCGCCCATGCAGTTGCCAGAGCTGAAGCTTTCTTT
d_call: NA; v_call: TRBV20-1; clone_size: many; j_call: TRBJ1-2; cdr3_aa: CSASFPGLRYGYTF; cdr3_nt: TGCAGTGCTAGTTTCCCCGGGCTCCGCTATGGCTACACCTTC
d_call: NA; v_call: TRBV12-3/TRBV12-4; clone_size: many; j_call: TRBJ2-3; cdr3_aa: CASSASRGTDTQYF; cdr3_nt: TGTGCCAGCAGCGCTAGTAGGGGCACAGATACGCAGTATTTT
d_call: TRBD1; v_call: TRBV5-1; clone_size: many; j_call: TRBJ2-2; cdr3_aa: CASSPGGTGTGELFF; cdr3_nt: TGCGCCAGCTCTCCTGGAGGGACAGGGACCGGGGAGCTGTTTTTT
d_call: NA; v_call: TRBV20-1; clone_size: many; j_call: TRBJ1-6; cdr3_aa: CSVSRRYNSPLHF; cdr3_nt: TGCAGTGTTAGCAGGCGGTATAATTCACCCCTCCACTTT
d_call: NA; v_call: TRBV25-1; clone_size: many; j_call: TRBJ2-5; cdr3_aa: CASSYTGSYQETQYF; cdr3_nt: TGTGCCAGCAGTTATACGGGGTCGTACCAAGAGACCCAGTACTTC
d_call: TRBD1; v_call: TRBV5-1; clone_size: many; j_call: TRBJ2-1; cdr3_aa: CASSLEGQGYNEQFF; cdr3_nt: TGCGCCAGCAGCTTGGAGGGACAGGGATACAATGAGCAGTTCTTC
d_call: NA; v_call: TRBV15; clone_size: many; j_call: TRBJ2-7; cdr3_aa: CATSRTRTGGNEQYF; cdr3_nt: TGTGCCACCAGCAGGACCAGGACGGGGGGCAACGAGCAGTACTTC
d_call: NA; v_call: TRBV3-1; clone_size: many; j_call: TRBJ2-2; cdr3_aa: CASTNVGGELFF; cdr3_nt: TGTGCCAGTACAAATGTCGGCGGGGAGCTGTTTTTT
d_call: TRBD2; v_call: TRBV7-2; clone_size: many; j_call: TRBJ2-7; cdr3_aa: CASSPSGGLSYEQYF; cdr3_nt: TGTGCCAGCAGCCCTAGCGGGGGTCTTAGCTACGAGCAGTACTTC
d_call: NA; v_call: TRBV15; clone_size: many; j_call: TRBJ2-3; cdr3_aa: CATSSPLRAGADTQYF; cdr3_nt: TGTGCCACCAGCAGCCCCCTGCGGGCGGGCGCAGATACGCAGTATTTT
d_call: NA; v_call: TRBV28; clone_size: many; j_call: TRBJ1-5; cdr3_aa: CASSLGGSNQPQHF; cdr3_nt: TGTGCCAGCAGCCTTGGGGGTAGCAATCAGCCCCAGCATTTT
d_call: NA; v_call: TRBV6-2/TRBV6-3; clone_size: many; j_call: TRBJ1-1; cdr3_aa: CASSYGRGRRANTEAFF; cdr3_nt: TGTGCCAGCAGTTACGGACGGGGGAGGCGGGCGAACACTGAAGCTTTCTTT
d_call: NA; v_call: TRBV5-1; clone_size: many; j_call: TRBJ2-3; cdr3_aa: CASSLGRSGDTQYF; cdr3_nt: TGCGCCAGCAGCTTAGGGAGGTCCGGAGATACGCAGTATTTT
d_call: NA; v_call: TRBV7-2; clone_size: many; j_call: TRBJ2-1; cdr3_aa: CASSLDNEQFF; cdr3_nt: TGTGCCAGCAGCTTGGACAATGAGCAGTTCTTC
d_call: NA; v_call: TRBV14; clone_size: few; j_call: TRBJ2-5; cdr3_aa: CASSRTRVNQETQYF; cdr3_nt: TGTGCCAGCAGCAGAACCCGGGTCAATCAAGAGACCCAGTACTTC
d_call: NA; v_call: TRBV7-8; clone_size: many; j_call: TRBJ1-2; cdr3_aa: CASSLDLGDYGYTF; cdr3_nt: TGTGCCAGCAGCTTAGATCTGGGTGACTATGGCTACACCTTC
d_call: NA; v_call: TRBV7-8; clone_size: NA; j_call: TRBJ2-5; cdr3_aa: CASSFPSRSFRETQYF; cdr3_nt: TGTGCCAGCAGCTTCCCCAGCCGGAGTTTTAGAGAGACCCAGTACTTC
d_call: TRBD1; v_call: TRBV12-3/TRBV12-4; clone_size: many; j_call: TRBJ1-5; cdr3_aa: CASLRTGDQPQHF; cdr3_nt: TGTGCCAGCCTCCGGACAGGGGACCAGCCCCAGCATTTT
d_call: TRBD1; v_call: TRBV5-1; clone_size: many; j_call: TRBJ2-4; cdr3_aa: CASSPWTGSNIQYF; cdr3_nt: TGCGCCAGCAGCCCCTGGACAGGGTCGAACATTCAGTACTTC
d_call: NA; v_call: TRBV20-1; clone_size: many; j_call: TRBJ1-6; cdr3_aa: CSATLMTGPNSPLHF; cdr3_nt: TGCAGTGCTACGTTAATGACAGGCCCAAATTCACCCCTCCACTTT
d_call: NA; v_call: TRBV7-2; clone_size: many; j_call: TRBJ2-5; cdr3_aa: CASSFLGGETQYF; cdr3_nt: TGTGCCAGCAGCTTCCTAGGGGGAGAGACCCAGTACTTC
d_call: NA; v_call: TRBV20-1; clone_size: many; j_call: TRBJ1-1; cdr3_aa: CSARRFLHTEAFF; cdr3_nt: TGCAGTGCCAGGCGATTCTTACACACTGAAGCTTTCTTT
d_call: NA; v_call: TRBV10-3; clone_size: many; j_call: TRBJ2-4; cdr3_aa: CAISDNRDSINIQYF; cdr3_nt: TGTGCCATCAGTGATAACAGGGATTCGATAAACATTCAGTACTTC
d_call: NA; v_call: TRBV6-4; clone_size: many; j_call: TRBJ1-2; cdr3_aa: CASSDSGKAQYGYTF; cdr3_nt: TGTGCCAGCAGTGACTCAGGGAAGGCCCAGTATGGCTACACCTTC
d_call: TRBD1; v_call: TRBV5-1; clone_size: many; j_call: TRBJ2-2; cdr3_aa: CASSLALQGARTGELFF; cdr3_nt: TGCGCCAGCAGCTTGGCCCTTCAGGGGGCGAGGACCGGGGAGCTGTTTTTT
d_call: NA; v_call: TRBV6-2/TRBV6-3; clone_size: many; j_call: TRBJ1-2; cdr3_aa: CASSYFAYGYTF; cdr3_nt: TGTGCCAGCAGTTACTTTGCCTATGGCTACACCTTC
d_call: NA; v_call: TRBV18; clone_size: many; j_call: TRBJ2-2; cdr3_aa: CASSPVRVMNTGELFF; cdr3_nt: TGTGCCAGCTCACCAGTCAGGGTGATGAACACCGGGGAGCTGTTTTTT
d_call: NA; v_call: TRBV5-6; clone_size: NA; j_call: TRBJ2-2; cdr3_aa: CASTTGRFTGELFF; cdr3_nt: TGTGCCAGCACAACGGGACGGTTCACCGGGGAGCTGTTTTTT
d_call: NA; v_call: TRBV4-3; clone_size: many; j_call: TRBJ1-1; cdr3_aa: CASSQVFMNTEAFF; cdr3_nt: TGCGCCAGCAGCCAAGTATTTATGAACACTGAAGCTTTCTTT
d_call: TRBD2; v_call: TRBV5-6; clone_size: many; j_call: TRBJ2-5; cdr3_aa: CASSERGVRQTQYF; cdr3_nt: TGTGCCAGCAGCGAGCGGGGGGTGCGTCAGACCCAGTACTTC
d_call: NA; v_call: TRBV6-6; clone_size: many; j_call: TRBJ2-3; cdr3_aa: CASSPDLASTDTQYF; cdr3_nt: TGTGCCAGCAGTCCAGACTTGGCTAGCACAGATACGCAGTATTTT
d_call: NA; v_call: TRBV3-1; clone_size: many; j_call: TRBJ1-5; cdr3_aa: CASSQVPGVDQPQHF; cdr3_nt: TGTGCCAGCAGCCAAGTTCCAGGGGTAGATCAGCCCCAGCATTTT
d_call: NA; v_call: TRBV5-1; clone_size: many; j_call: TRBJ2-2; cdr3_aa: CASSFSGNTGELFF; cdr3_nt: TGCGCCAGCAGCTTTAGCGGGAACACCGGGGAGCTGTTTTTT
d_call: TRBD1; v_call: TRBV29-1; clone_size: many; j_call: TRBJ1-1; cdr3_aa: CSVKRQGGTEAFF; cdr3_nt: TGCAGCGTTAAAAGACAGGGAGGAACTGAAGCTTTCTTT
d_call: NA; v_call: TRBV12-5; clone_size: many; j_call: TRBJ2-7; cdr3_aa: CASGLVRAAADAPNFYEQYF; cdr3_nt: TGTGCTAGTGGTTTGGTACGGGCGGCGGCCGATGCCCCGAATTTCTACGAGCAGTACTTC
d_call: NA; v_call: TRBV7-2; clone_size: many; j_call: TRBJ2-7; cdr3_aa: CASSIQGTTTTEQYF; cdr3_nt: TGTGCCAGCAGCATACAGGGCACAACCACCACCGAGCAGTACTTC
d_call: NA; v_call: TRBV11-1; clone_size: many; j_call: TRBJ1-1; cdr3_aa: CASSYRRVNTEAFF; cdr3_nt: TGTGCCAGCAGTTACAGGAGAGTGAACACTGAAGCTTTCTTT
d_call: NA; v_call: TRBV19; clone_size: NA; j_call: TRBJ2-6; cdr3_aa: CASSIASGANVLTF; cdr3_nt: TGTGCCAGTAGTATTGCGTCTGGGGCCAACGTCCTGACTTTC
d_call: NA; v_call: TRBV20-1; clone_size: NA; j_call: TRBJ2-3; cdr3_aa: CSANPTVRTDTQYF; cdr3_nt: TGCAGTGCTAATCCGACAGTGAGAACAGATACGCAGTATTTT
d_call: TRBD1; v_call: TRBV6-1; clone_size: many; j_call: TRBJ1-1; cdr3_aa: CASIRLYRGHSANTEAFF; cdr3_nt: TGTGCCAGCATCAGGCTTTACAGGGGGCATAGCGCGAACACTGAAGCTTTCTTT
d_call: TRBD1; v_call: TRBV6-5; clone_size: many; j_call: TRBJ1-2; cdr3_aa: CASRGTGGSYGYTF; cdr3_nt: TGTGCCAGCAGGGGGACAGGGGGTTCCTATGGCTACACCTTC
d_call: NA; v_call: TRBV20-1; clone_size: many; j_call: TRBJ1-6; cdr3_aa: CSARDQKSGPPLHF; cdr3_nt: TGCAGTGCTAGAGATCAAAAGTCCGGTCCGCCCCTCCACTTT
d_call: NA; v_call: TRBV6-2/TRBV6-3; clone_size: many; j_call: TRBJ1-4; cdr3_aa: CASSPMGEVKLFF; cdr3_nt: TGTGCCAGCAGCCCCATGGGGGAGGTAAAACTGTTTTTT
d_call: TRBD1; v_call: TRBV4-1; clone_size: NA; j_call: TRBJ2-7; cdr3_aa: CASSPGTDTYEQYF; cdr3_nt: TGCGCCAGCAGCCCTGGGACAGATACCTACGAGCAGTACTTC
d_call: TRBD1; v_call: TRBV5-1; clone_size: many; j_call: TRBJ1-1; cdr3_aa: CASSLVAGGRTEAFF; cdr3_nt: TGCGCCAGCAGCTTGGTGGCAGGGGGCCGCACTGAAGCTTTCTTT
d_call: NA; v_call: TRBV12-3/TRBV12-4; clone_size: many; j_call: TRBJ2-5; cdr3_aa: CASSYGPPISQETQYF; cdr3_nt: TGTGCCAGCAGTTACGGACCCCCGATATCCCAAGAGACCCAGTACTTC
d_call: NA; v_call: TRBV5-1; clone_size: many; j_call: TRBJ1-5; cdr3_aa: CASSLVHAREADQPQHF; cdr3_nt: TGCGCCAGCAGCTTAGTCCATGCCAGGGAGGCGGATCAGCCCCAGCATTTT
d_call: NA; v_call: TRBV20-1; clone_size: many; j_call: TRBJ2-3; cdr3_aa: CSARSTYSTDTQYF; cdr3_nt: TGCAGTGCTAGATCTACGTACTCTACAGATACGCAGTATTTT
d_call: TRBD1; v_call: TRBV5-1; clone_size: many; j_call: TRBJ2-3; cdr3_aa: CASSLGQGRDTQYF; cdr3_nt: TGCGCCAGCAGCTTGGGACAGGGGCGAGACACGCAGTATTTT
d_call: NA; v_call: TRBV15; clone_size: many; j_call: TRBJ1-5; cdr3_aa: CATSRETSQPQHF; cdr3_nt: TGTGCCACCAGCAGAGAGACCTCACAGCCCCAGCATTTT
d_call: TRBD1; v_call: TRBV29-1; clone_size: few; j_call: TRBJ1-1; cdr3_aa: CSVDRVTTAFF; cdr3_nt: TGCAGCGTCGACAGGGTAACTACAGCTTTCTTT
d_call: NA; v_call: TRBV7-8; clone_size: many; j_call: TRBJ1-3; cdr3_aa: CASSDGGGSGNTIYF; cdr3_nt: TGTGCCAGCAGCGACGGCGGGGGTTCTGGAAACACCATATATTTT
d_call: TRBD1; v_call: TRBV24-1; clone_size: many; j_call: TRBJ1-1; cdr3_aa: CATSDGKGAIAEAFF; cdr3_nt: TGTGCCACCAGTGATGGCAAGGGGGCGATCGCTGAAGCTTTCTTT
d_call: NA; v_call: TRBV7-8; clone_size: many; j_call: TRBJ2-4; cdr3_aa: CASSLGRVGGYKNIQYF; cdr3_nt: TGTGCCAGCAGCTTGGGCAGGGTTGGGGGTTACAAAAACATTCAGTACTTC
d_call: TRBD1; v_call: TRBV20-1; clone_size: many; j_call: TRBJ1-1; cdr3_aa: CSASGTGLAEAFF; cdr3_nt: TGCAGTGCTAGCGGGACAGGGTTAGCTGAAGCTTTCTTT
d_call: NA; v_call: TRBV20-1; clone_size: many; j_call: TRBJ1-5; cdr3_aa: CSASLGLTTSPQHF; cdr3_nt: TGCAGTGCTAGTCTGGGCCTCACCACCTCACCCCAGCATTTT